This TCR beta chain was sequenced in a study of cytomegalovirus exposure and HLA in healthy donors. The CDR3 has 14 residues. The germline V gene encodes CDR1 MNHNS and CDR2 SASEGT. Trimming took off 2 bases at V and 3 bases at J, with 11 bases between the two ends. Points on this clone: Its matching antigen is unknown.

Study findings and constraints: Upon later analysis, HLA-associated TCR beta chains proved more clonally expanded than other, equally common chains. Sequencing artifact likely explains a cluster of highly shared sequence variants. A later analysis showed TCR association rates differing by HLA locus, peaking at DRB1 and lowest at HLA-C.

The PCR used 60 Vbeta and 13 Jbeta primers. This table comes from immunoSEQ multiplex PCR, and its TCRdb copy is limited to in-frame clones, with some not included. The sample includes approximately 150,000 clones, around 80% of them seen just once. The V and J genes are TRBV6-1 and TRBJ2-7; no firm D call. The sequence came from a man aged 35-49 years in good health and CMV-seronegative. The sequencing input was PBMCs. The CDR3 protein is CASSEREPLYEQYF. The CDR3 DNA reads as TGTGCCAGCAGTGAACGCGAGCCCCTCTACGAGCAGTACTTC.